These 4 T cell receptor beta chains were all obtained from the same sample, sequenced in a study of cytomegalovirus exposure and HLA in healthy donors (dated by TCRdb to 2016 to 2017). Library construction relied on the immunoSEQ multiplex PCR assay. For the multiplex PCR, a mixture combining 60 forward primers for TCR Vbeta segments and 13 reverse primers for TCR Jbeta segments was used. TCRdb limited this immuneACCESS table to in-frame rearrangements with V and J called. A share of clones is missing; checked studies link under half to unresolved V genes, and the rest is unexplained. This sample is represented by some 170,000 clones; roughly 80% of them were singletons. The biggest ten clones account for approximately 7% of the sample. The sequencing input was PBMCs. The receptor source for this set is a woman aged 30 to 39 in good health and CMV-seropositive.

The J gene is TRBJ1-3, the V gene TRBV28; no clear D gene. V was shortened by 5 bases and J by 0 bases, with 11 bases between the two germline ends. Germline V gene data show CDR1 as MDHEN and CDR2 as SYDVKM. The CDR3 is 15 amino acids. Here the CDR3 reads CASSPGLISGNTIYF. The CDR3 DNA follows: TGTGCCAGCAGTCCCGGACTGATCTCTGGAAACACCATATATTTT. The whole variable domain, remainder taken from reference TRBV28 and TRBJ1-3, is DVKVTQSSRYLVKRTGEKVFLECVQDMDHENMFWYRQDPGLGLRLIYFSYDVKMKEKGDIPEGYSVSREKKERFSLILESASTNQTSMYLCASSPGLISGNTIYFGEGSWLTVV.

The J gene is TRBJ2-7, the V gene TRBV7-6; D is perhaps TRBD1 (5 bases). The CDR3 consists of 15 residues. Germline CDR1 SGHVS, CDR2 FNYEAQ. The germline V and J ends were trimmed by 0 bases and 0 bases, with 9 bases remaining between them. The CDR3 here is CASSLAHQGSYEQYF. CDR3 in DNA: TGTGCCAGCAGCTTAGCCCATCAGGGCTCCTACGAGCAGTACTTC. The full variable domain, rest sourced from reference TRBV7-6 and TRBJ2-7, is GAGVSQSPRYKVTKRGQDVALRCDPISGHVSLYWYRQALGQGPEFLTYFNYEAQQDKSGLPNDRFSAERPEGSISTLTIQRTEQRDSAMYRCASSLAHQGSYEQYFGPGTRLTVT.

The CDR3 region is CSVGQGMDYEQYF. CDR3 in DNA: TGCAGCGTTGGACAGGGGATGGACTACGAGCAGTACTTC. This chain uses TRBV29-1 with TRBJ2-7; 8 bases align to TRBD1. Germline CDR1 reads SQVTM; CDR2 reads ANQGSEA. V shed 4 bases and J 3 bases; nucleotides not matched to a gene: 5. This CDR3 is 13 amino acids long.

This sequence joins TRBV5-6 and TRBJ1-1; TRBD1 matches 9 bases. Germline V gene sequence: CDR1 SGHDT, CDR2 YYEEEE. This CDR3 is 15 amino acids long. J gave up 4 bases and V 0 bases, and 4 bases lay outside the gene matches. CDR3 DNA sequence: TGTGCCAGCAGCTTGGGGGGACAGGGAGGCACTGAAGCTTTCTTT. Its translation: CASSLGGQGGTEAFF.